A selection of T cell receptor beta chains follows, all from one sample in a study of blood T cell repertoires in COVID-19. The data were produced by immunoSEQ multiplex PCR, yet TCRdb's version contains in-frame clones alone and is incomplete. The table includes approximately 300,000 clones, just under 90% detected once. Sequenced sample: peripheral blood. These receptors were collected from a woman aged 45-65 years with COVID-19, enrolled during active disease. The CDR3 runs from the conserved cysteine through the conserved F or W. The D gene is left open where the match is weak. Size is omitted from some rows. Given values are once, few, many or a class for expanded clones.

clone_size | d_call | j_call | v_call | cdr3_aa | cdr3_nt
once | . | TRBJ2-1 | TRBV21-1 | CASSKVWLGLAGRWEQFF | TGTGCCAGCAGCAAAGTATGGCTAGGGCTAGCGGGAAGGTGGGAGCAGTTCTTC
. | . | TRBJ1-2 | TRBV6-5 | CASSYNEDGRAGYTF | TGTGCCAGCAGTTATAATGAGGATGGGAGGGCTGGCTACACCTTC
. | TRBD1 | TRBJ1-5 | TRBV4-1 | CASSRTGEGNQPQHF | TGCGCCAGCAGCCGGACAGGGGAAGGCAATCAGCCCCAGCATTTT
. | . | TRBJ2-2 | TRBV5-5 | CASSLGPPYTGELFF | TGTGCCAGCAGCTTGGGTCCCCCCTACACCGGGGAGCTGTTTTTT
. | TRBD2 | TRBJ2-7 | TRBV5-5 | CASSLVGTSGGNLYEQYF | TGTGCCAGCAGCTTGGTAGGGACTAGCGGGGGGAATCTGTACGAGCAGTACTTC
. | . | TRBJ2-1 | TRBV18 | CASSPSRDNEQFF | TGTGCCAGCTCACCCTCGAGAGACAATGAGCAGTTCTTC
. | TRBD2 | TRBJ2-3 | TRBV4-1 | CASSPRLAGEGGTQYF | TGCGCCAGCAGCCCCCGACTAGCGGGAGAGGGGGGTACGCAGTATTTT
. | . | TRBJ1-1 | TRBV2 | CASSDTLLQGNTEAFF | TGTGCCAGCAGTGACACCCTCCTTCAGGGTAACACTGAAGCTTTCTTT
. | TRBD2 | TRBJ2-3 | TRBV7-8 | CASSAFTPGLAGLTDTQYF | TGTGCCAGCAGCGCTTTTACCCCCGGACTAGCGGGATTAACAGATACGCAGTATTTT
. | TRBD2 | TRBJ2-2 | TRBV7-7 | CASSETSGKGGELFF | TGTGCCAGCAGCGAGACTAGCGGTAAAGGCGGGGAGCTGTTTTTT
once | TRBD2 | TRBJ2-1 | TRBV13 | CASSLLAGRGGEQFF | TGTGCCAGCAGCCTACTAGCGGGACGGGGCGGTGAGCAGTTCTTC
. | . | TRBJ2-3 | TRBV6-5 | CASEAQLDTDTQYF | TGTGCCAGCGAGGCTCAGTTGGACACAGATACGCAGTATTTT
. | TRBD2 | TRBJ2-7 | TRBV5-1 | CASSLIGGDEQYF | TGCGCCAGCAGCTTGATCGGGGGGGACGAGCAGTACTTC
. | TRBD1 | TRBJ1-2 | TRBV19 | CASSPQGSNYGYTF | TGTGCCAGTAGTCCACAGGGGTCTAACTATGGCTACACCTTC
. | TRBD2 | TRBJ2-1 | TRBV18 | CASSSGTSLSGDEQFF | TGTGCCAGCTCATCCGGGACTAGCCTTTCGGGGGATGAGCAGTTCTTC
. | TRBD1 | TRBJ1-1 | TRBV4-3 | CASSQKTVDRGGNTEAFF | TGCGCCAGCAGCCAGAAAACGGTGGACAGGGGGGGTAACACTGAAGCTTTCTTT
. | TRBD2 | TRBJ2-1 | TRBV7-9 | CASSLRGTSGRYEQFF | TGTGCCAGCAGCTTACGAGGGACTAGCGGGAGGTATGAGCAGTTCTTC
once | TRBD1 | TRBJ1-1 | TRBV11-3 | CASSLWDSPMNTEAFF | TGTGCCAGCAGCCTATGGGACAGCCCTATGAACACTGAAGCTTTCTTT
. | TRBD1 | TRBJ2-5 | TRBV7-9 | CASSPTGYSETQYF | TGTGCCAGCAGCCCGACAGGGTACTCAGAGACCCAGTACTTC
. | TRBD2 | TRBJ2-5 | TRBV6-1 | CASSELTSGRPLGTQYF | TGTGCCAGCAGTGAACTCACTAGCGGGAGGCCCCTTGGGACCCAGTACTTC
. | TRBD2 | TRBJ2-5 | TRBV18 | CASSAVAGGGGETQYF | TGTGCCAGCTCAGCGGTAGCGGGAGGTGGAGGGGAGACCCAGTACTTC
once | TRBD1 | TRBJ1-1 | TRBV6-5 | CAGQGLNSEAFF | TGTGCCGGACAGGGACTGAATTCTGAAGCTTTCTTT
. | . | TRBJ1-1 | TRBV7-9 | CASSLDATEAFF | TGTGCCAGCAGCTTAGATGCGACTGAAGCTTTCTTT
. | . | TRBJ2-1 | TRBV19 | CASSGTRVYNEQFF | TGTGCCAGTAGTGGAACCAGGGTTTACAATGAGCAGTTCTTC
. | . | TRBJ2-5 | TRBV7-3 | CASSLRGRETQYF | TGTGCCAGCAGCTTACGAGGGAGAGAGACCCAGTACTTC
few | TRBD2 | TRBJ2-3 | TRBV29-1 | CSVDEGGTSGSMDTQYF | TGCAGCGTTGATGAAGGGGGGACTAGCGGGAGTATGGATACGCAGTATTTT
. | . | TRBJ2-1 | TRBV2 | CASRRDYNEQFF | TGTGCCAGCAGACGGGATTACAATGAGCAGTTCTTC
. | . | TRBJ2-3 | TRBV5-1 | CASSPGSELADTQYF | TGCGCCAGCAGCCCCGGGAGCGAGTTAGCAGATACGCAGTATTTT
. | . | TRBJ2-4 | TRBV21-1 | CASSKEWDRGAIAKNIQYF | TGTGCCAGCAGCAAAGAGTGGGACAGGGGCGCGATAGCCAAAAACATTCAGTACTTC
once | . | TRBJ1-4 | TRBV19 | CASSGIREKLFF | TGTGCCAGTTCCGGGATTCGGGAAAAACTGTTTTTT
. | TRBD1 | TRBJ1-4 | TRBV19 | CATRQPGGKHEKLFF | TGTGCCACTAGACAACCAGGGGGCAAGCATGAAAAACTGTTTTTT
. | TRBD1 | TRBJ2-1 | TRBV5-5 | CASSLAPGGYNEQFF | TGTGCCAGCAGCTTGGCCCCAGGGGGCTACAATGAGCAGTTCTTC
once | . | TRBJ1-5 | TRBV18 | CASSPVSIDPPQHF | TGTGCCAGCTCACCAGTTAGTATTGATCCGCCCCAGCATTTT
. | . | TRBJ2-2 | TRBV5-5 | CASSLGQPGVGELFF | TGTGCCAGCAGCTTGGGACAGCCGGGGGTAGGGGAGCTGTTTTTT
. | . | TRBJ1-3 | TRBV3-1/TRBV3-2 | CASRGRGYVSGNTIYF | TGTGCCAGCAGGGGACGGGGGTACGTCTCTGGAAACACCATATATTTT
. | . | TRBJ1-3 | TRBV9 | CASRPSSGNTIYF | TGTGCCAGCAGGCCCAGCTCTGGAAACACCATATATTTT